The 17 T cell receptor beta chains listed next were all sequenced from one sample in a study of blood T cells in healthy people across ages. The second PCR ran roughly 7 to 12 cycles with a sample-barcoded 5' primer and J-beta primers. TCRdb independently ran MiXCR on the 5' RACE reads; one entry per CDR3 protein. This table has 800,000 to 900,000 distinct CDR3 sequences, around two thirds appearing once. Sequencing was done on a sample of blood. These receptors all stem from a man younger than 40 in good health.

This clonotype was seen only once. Relative to the germline gene, one junction end is altered; a read error may explain this. This sequence joins TRBV7-9 and TRBJ2-7; possibly TRBD1 for D (7 bases). The CDR3 contains 13 residues. Germline loops: CDR1 SEHNR, CDR2 FQNEAQ (reference sequence). CDR3 nucleotide sequence: TGTACCAGCAGGGGGGTCCTCTCCTACGAGCAGTACTTC. Translation: CTSRGVLSYEQYF.

The chain carries TRBV2 and TRBJ2-2; possible D gene TRBD2, 5 bases. The CDR3 is 16 residues long. The germline V gene encodes CDR1 SNHLY and CDR2 FYNNEI. The germline V and J ends were trimmed by 2 bases and 0 bases, with 10 bases remaining between them. For the CDR3, the DNA is TGTGCCAGCAGTGAAAGTACGGGGTCGAACACCGGGGAGCTGTTTTTT. Protein: CASSESTGSNTGELFF.

The chain uses TRBV29-1 and TRBJ2-3; 9 bases align to TRBD2. CDR1 is SQVTM, CDR2 ANQGSEA, per germline. V shed 2 bases, J shed 4 bases, and the junction held 16 bases outside the gene matches. The CDR3 has 18 amino acids. In DNA form, the CDR3 reads TGCAGCGTTGAATTCGCGGGGGGGGAAATCCACGGCGCAGATACGCAGTATTTT. It yields the protein CSVEFAGGEIHGADTQYF.

The chain joins TRBV28 to TRBJ2-5; D gene uncertain. Germline V gene lookup returns CDR1 MDHEN and CDR2 SYDVKM. The CDR3 sequence is 13 residues long. V gave up 4 bases and J gave up 1 base, with 7 bases separating them. The CDR3 is CASSSELQETQYF. For the CDR3, the DNA is TGTGCCAGCAGTTCTGAGCTCCAAGAGACCCAGTACTTC.

This clonotype is a singleton in its sample. The V call is TRBV7-3, the J call TRBJ1-2; D is unresolved. The germline gives CDR1 SGHTA, CDR2 FQGTGA. The CDR3 consists of 14 residues. The V end lost 2 bases, the J end lost 5 bases, and 12 bases lay between the germline ends. The CDR3 is CASSLGPGSYGYTF. The CDR3 nucleotides read TGTGCCAGCAGCTTAGGACCGGGGTCTTATGGCTACACCTTC. Based on the CDR3 plus reference TRBV7-3 and TRBJ1-2, the full variable domain is GAGVSQTPSNKVTEKGKYVELRCDPISGHTALYWYRQSLGQGPEFLIYFQGTGAADDSGLPNDRFFAVRPEGSVSTLKIQRTERGDSAVYLCASSLGPGSYGYTFGSGTRLTVV.

The V and J genes are TRBV5-1 and TRBJ2-7; D tentatively fits TRBD1 or TRBD2 (5 bases each). Trimming cost V 2 bases and J 3 bases, with 15 bases left between them. The CDR3 totals 15 residues. Germline V gene lookup returns CDR1 SGHRS and CDR2 YFSETQ. The CDR3 region is CASSLFTGTVYEQYF. CDR3 coding DNA: TGCGCCAGCAGCTTATTTACCGGGACGGTCTACGAGCAGTACTTC.

Points on this clonotype: This may come from a read error, since a much larger clone is one base off. The DNA is omitted, as the CDR3 cannot be located on it reliably, and the CDR3 follows TCRdb's listing. J is TRBJ2-3 and V is TRBV29-1; the table names TRBD1, a call not compared with the DNA. CDR1 is SQVTM and CDR2 is ANQGSEA in the germline V gene. Ends included, the CDR3 has 15 residues. CDR3 sequence reads: CSVEVGAGNTDTRYF.

This chain links TRBV7-6 with TRBJ2-7; D is perhaps TRBD1 (6 bases). CDR3 length equals 13 residues. Looked up from germline, CDR1 is SGHVS and CDR2 is FNYEAQ. V was clipped by 1 base and J by 4 bases, with 8 bases between them. The CDR3 loop reads CASSLGDKYEQYF. The DNA of the CDR3 is TGTGCCAGCAGCTTAGGGGACAAGTACGAGCAGTACTTC.

This chain joins TRBV2 and TRBJ2-3; D perhaps matches TRBD2 (6 bases). CDR3 length: 10 amino acids. Deletions cut 8 bases from V and 8 bases from J, with 8 bases between. Germline values: CDR1 SNHLY, CDR2 FYNNEI. CDR3 DNA: TGTGCCAGCGGAGGGATTACGCAGTATTTT. It specifies CASGGITQYF.

The CDR3 sequence is CSASGRSDQPQHF. CDR3 DNA sequence: TGCAGTGCTAGTGGCAGGTCGGATCAGCCCCAGCATTTT. This sequence joins TRBV20-1 and TRBJ1-5; D gene ambiguous. The germline V gene encodes CDR1 DFQATT and CDR2 SNEGSKA (reference sequence). The ends were cut back, 3 bases at V and 5 bases at J, with 11 bases in the middle. The CDR3 is 13 residues long.

J is TRBJ2-7 and V is TRBV7-2, with D maybe TRBD2 (6 bases). There are 15 residues in the CDR3. V lost 0 bases, J lost 2 bases, and 11 bases lay in between. Germline V gene data show CDR1 as SGHTA and CDR2 as FQGNSA. Written as DNA, the CDR3 is TGTGCCAGCAGCTTAGCCCGGGACTTCGCCTACGAGCAGTACTTC. Translation: CASSLARDFAYEQYF.

A few counts support this clonotype. V is TRBV2 and J is TRBJ2-3; 7 bases fit TRBD2. The J segment lost 2 bases and the V segment lost 4 bases, leaving 6 bases of the junction unmatched. Germline CDR1 SNHLY, CDR2 FYNNEI. The CDR3 runs 15 residues. The CDR3 region is CASSVLGTNTDTQYF. CDR3 coding DNA: TGTGCCAGCAGTGTGCTGGGGACTAACACAGATACGCAGTATTTT.

The chain combines TRBV29-1 with TRBJ2-5; no definite D call. The CDR3 covers 12 residues. V was pared by 4 bases and J by 5 bases, with 11 bases between. The germline V gene encodes CDR1 SQVTM and CDR2 ANQGSEA. CDR3 protein: CSVVGTEETQYF. As DNA, the CDR3 is TGCAGCGTTGTCGGCACCGAGGAGACCCAGTACTTC.

The genes are TRBV9 and TRBJ2-4, with D perhaps matching TRBD1 or TRBD2 (5 bases each). Germline assignment: CDR1 SGDLS and CDR2 YYNGEE. The CDR3 has 15 amino acids. V lost 4 bases, J lost 13 bases, and 24 bases lay in between. CDR3 nucleotide sequence: TGTGCCAGCAGCCCAAAAAGGGACGGGTCTGGGGAGCAGTACTTC. It codes for CASSPKRDGSGEQYF. Combining the CDR3 with reference TRBV9 and TRBJ2-4 gives the whole variable domain DSGVTQTPKHLITATGQRVTLRCSPRSGDLSVYWYQQSLDQGLQFLIQYYNGEERAKGNILERFSAQQFPDLHSELNLSSLELGDSALYFCASSPKRDGSGEQYFGAGTRLSVL.

The chain uses TRBV29-1 and TRBJ1-4; D gene ambiguous. CDR1 and CDR2 (germline): SQVTM, ANQGSEA. The CDR3 runs to 16 residues. V lost 0 bases to trimming and J lost 4 bases, with 15 bases between them. The CDR3 here is CSVEEETPVVNEKLFF. The CDR3, as DNA: TGCAGCGTTGAAGAGGAGACACCGGTTGTTAATGAAAAACTGTTTTTT.

The rearrangement joins TRBV5-6 to TRBJ1-6, with 8 bases that match TRBD1. Germline values: CDR1 SGHDT, CDR2 YYEEEE. CDR3 length equals 16 residues. V gave up 0 bases and J gave up 10 bases; unmatched junction bases: 9. CDR3 loop: CASSLGQGTIESPLHF. The CDR3 nucleotides read TGTGCCAGCAGCTTGGGACAGGGGACTATAGAGTCACCCCTCCACTTT.

Ten or more counts support this clonotype. The chain joins TRBV7-2 to TRBJ1-6; tentatively, D is TRBD1 (6 bases). V lost 3 bases, J lost 9 bases, and 15 bases lay in between. This CDR3 has 15 residues. Germline CDR1 and CDR2: SGHTA and FQGNSA. The CDR3 protein is CASSLAGQWGSPLHF. The CDR3 region has the DNA TGTGCCAGCAGCTTGGCCGGACAGTGGGGTTCACCCCTCCACTTT.